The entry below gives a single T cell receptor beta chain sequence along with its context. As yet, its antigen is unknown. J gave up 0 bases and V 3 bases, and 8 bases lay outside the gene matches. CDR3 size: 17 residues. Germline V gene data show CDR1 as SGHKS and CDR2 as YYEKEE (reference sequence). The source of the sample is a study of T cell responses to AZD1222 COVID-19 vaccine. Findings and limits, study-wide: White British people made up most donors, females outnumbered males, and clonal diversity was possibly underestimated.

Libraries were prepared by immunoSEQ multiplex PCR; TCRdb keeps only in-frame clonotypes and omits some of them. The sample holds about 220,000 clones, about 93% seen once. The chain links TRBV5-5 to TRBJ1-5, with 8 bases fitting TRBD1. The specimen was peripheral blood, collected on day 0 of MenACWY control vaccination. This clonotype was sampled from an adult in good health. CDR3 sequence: CASSSSGTGYSNQPQHF. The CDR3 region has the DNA TGTGCCAGCAGCTCCTCCGGGACAGGTTATAGCAATCAGCCCCAGCATTTT.